This entry features one T cell receptor beta chain sequence. In its sample, this clone was seen a few times. What antigen it recognizes has not been identified. No clone much larger than this one lies a single base away; base qualities are absent. Inclusive of the bounding cysteine and phenylalanine, the CDR3 is 14 residues long. Only CDR3 DNA remains: 42 bases, in frame from the first base. CDR1 and CDR2 were assigned from the germline V gene as SGHTA and FQGNSA. V lost 6 bases and J lost 6 bases; the stretch between them is 15 bases long. This sample is part of a study of beta chain features in type 1 diabetes (dated by TCRdb to the late 2010s). In the study overall: Patients and healthy donors did not differ in mean age, gender distribution, total cell number or subset yield. Whereas all 28 donors provided naive and central memory subsets, regulatory and stem cell-like memory subsets were isolated from just 8 patients and about 8 healthy donors. A total of roughly 100 million sorted cells were examined across all samples, and RNA yield correlated strongly with the number of cells per subset. The study compared the TCRB repertoires of sorted circulating CD4+ T cell subsets in recently diagnosed type 1 diabetes patients with those in matched healthy donors. Overall study outcomes, separate from this receptor: Because small numbers of individuals were included in the HLA sub-analyses, any influence of HLA type on TCRB rearrangement was left unresolved. PCR may preferentially amplify shorter templates, but because patient and control samples were amplified and corrected together, any resulting skew would affect both groups equally. Naive, central memory and regulatory TCRB repertoires appeared to be more similar among patients than among healthy donors. Type 1 diabetes patients showed a moderate but significant shortening of TCRB CDR3 length in all four CD4+ subsets. At VDJ recombination sites, type 1 diabetes patients had fewer insertions and more deleted nucleotides, which implies abnormalities in thymic rearrangement. Because cDNA rather than genomic DNA was sequenced, highly expressing activated cells could have been over-represented, although no difference in activation and CD3 levels was found between groups.

Each donor gave one peripheral blood draw, averaging approximately 110 mL, which was collected into heparinised tubes. A BD FACSAria II was used to sort naive, central memory, regulatory and stem cell-like memory CD4+ T cells with a panel that included CD45RO, CCR7, CD25, CD127, CD95 and CD27. A purity above 98% was achieved for all sorted populations. PBMCs were isolated right away by Lymphoprep density gradient centrifugation and were stained directly, without culture. So that batch effects would be minimized, each experiment stained and sorted samples in pairs, pairing one healthy donor with one patient. The High Capacity cDNA Reverse Transcription Kit was used to reverse transcribe all of the isolated RNA, meaning that expressed TCRB transcripts were what got sequenced. Deep immunoSEQ sequencing was applied to naive, central memory and regulatory T cell samples, giving an average of roughly 3.3 million total reads per sample. Sorted cells were lysed in RLT buffer and RNA was extracted with DNase-treated RNeasy Micro or Mini kits, depending on cell number. Each cell subset was processed on its own to prevent cross-contamination, while patient and healthy donor samples were processed together. TCRB sequences were amplified from cDNA with the immunoSEQ multiplex PCR, producing 87-bp fragments spanning the CDR3 region. The amplicons were sequenced using the Illumina HiSeq platform. On the authors' methods: PCR bias was computationally corrected using synthetic template baselines, reads within Hamming distance 2 were collapsed, and singletons that could not be merged were discarded. By aligning reads against IMGT, V, D and J genes, CDR3 length, and insertions or deletions at six rearrangement sites were assigned. Clonotype counts were normalized to sorted cell number within each subset before computing true diversity and Gini coefficients with the tcR R package. Repertoire sharing was quantified using the overlap coefficient calculated on TCRB nucleotide sequences. As a proxy for the pre-selection repertoire, out-of-frame TCRB sequences from naive cells were analyzed. What TCRdb holds here is the immuneACCESS table cut down to in-frame rearrangements. Part of the clones is not present; checked against another copy, under half of the missing clones reflect an unresolved V gene, and the others are unexplained. The D gene and trimming were derived from the DNA, and the V and J assignments and clone size from that table. In this sample the table shows about half a million clones, approximately 31% of which occur a single time. Clones ranked in the top ten supply 0.065% of the sample.

The TCR comes from a man between 18 and 29 years old in good health. Material for sequencing was naive CD4+ T cells from blood. The sample's cell subset or site, from its label and the paper: true naive CD4+ T cells. The chain uses TRBV7-2 and TRBJ2-1, with no confidently assigned D gene. The DNA sequence reads TGTGCCAGCAGGATAGGACCCGCTCGCAATGAGCAGTTCTTC. It is translated as CASRIGPARNEQFF. Supplemented by the reference TRBV7-2 and TRBJ2-1 proteins around the CDR3, the complete variable domain is GAGVSQSPSNKVTEKGKDVELRCDPISGHTALYWYRQSLGQGLEFLIYFQGNSAPDKSGLPSDRFSAERTGGSVSTLTIQRTQQEDSAVYLCASRIGPARNEQFFGPGTRLTVL.